The next 14 T cell receptor beta chains were all read from a single sample in a study of blood T cell dynamics during melanoma immunotherapy. The method was immunoSEQ multiplex PCR; TCRdb's version includes in-frame clones alone and lacks a portion of them. The sample includes about 12,000 clones, about four fifths seen only once; the top ten take roughly 8.9%. Noted time point: pre-treatment baseline. The material sequenced was blood, taken from a patient treated with checkpoint blockade. The receptor set was obtained from a human donor with melanoma.

The chain is built from TRBV4-1 and TRBJ2-7; 11 bases are a match to TRBD1. Germline trimming cut 5 bases from V and 4 bases from J; bases unmatched to any gene: 7. The CDR3 loop spans 15 amino acids. The germline V gene encodes CDR1 MGHRA and CDR2 YSYEKL. The CDR3: CASSVRTGGGYEQYF. In nucleotides, the CDR3 is TGCGCCAGCAGCGTCCGGACAGGGGGCGGGTACGAGCAGTACTTC.

The table lists this clone with a few counts. The chain is built from TRBV2 and TRBJ1-2, with D unresolved. Trimming cost V 2 bases and J 4 bases, with 2 bases left between them. The V gene's germline CDR1 is SNHLY and CDR2 FYNNEI. The CDR3 is made up of 11 amino acids. CDR3 amino acids: CASSERYGYTF. The CDR3 region has the DNA TGTGCCAGCAGTGAACGCTATGGCTACACCTTC.

The V and J genes are TRBV30 and TRBJ2-3; 9 nucleotides agree with TRBD1. The CDR3 is 15 residues long. Germline values: CDR1 GTSNPN, CDR2 SVGIG (reference sequence). V dropped 3 bases and J dropped 5; count of bases not matched to a gene: 9. The CDR3 reads CAWRGDREVEDTQYF. The CDR3 nucleotides are TGTGCCTGGAGGGGGGACAGGGAGGTAGAAGATACGCAGTATTTT.

The chain is built from TRBV5-1 and TRBJ2-7; D gene uncertain. The CDR3 length is 13 residues. Germline V CDR1 and CDR2: SGHRS, YFSETQ. V was trimmed by 6 bases and J by 5 bases, leaving 15 bases between them. CDR3 nucleotide sequence: TGCGCCAGCACGACGGAAGGGTTGAACGAGCAGTACTTC. It codes for CASTTEGLNEQYF.

The chain links TRBV2 to TRBJ1-2; D is undetermined. The CDR3 covers 13 residues. Germline V gene sequence: CDR1 SNHLY, CDR2 FYNNEI. The V end was cut by 2 bases, the J end by 6 bases, with 10 bases between. The CDR3 loop reads CASSEFWENGYTF. For the CDR3, the DNA is TGTGCCAGCAGTGAATTCTGGGAGAATGGCTACACCTTC.

V gene TRBV5-1 combines with J gene TRBJ1-6, with D possibly matching TRBD1 (5 bases). The V end lost 4 bases, the J end lost 8 bases, and 16 bases lay between the germline ends. The CDR3 covers 15 residues. Germline V lookup: CDR1 SGHRS, CDR2 YFSETQ. The CDR3 sequence is CASSPRGESYSPLHF. In DNA form, the CDR3 reads TGCGCCAGCAGCCCGCGGGGGGAGTCTTATTCACCCCTCCACTTT. The full variable domain, with the rest looked up from reference TRBV5-1 and TRBJ1-6, is KAGVTQTPRYLIKTRGQQVTLSCSPISGHRSVSWYQQTPGQGLQFLFEYFSETQRNKGNFPGRFSGRQFSNSRSEMNVSTLELGDSALYLCASSPRGESYSPLHFGNGTRLTVT.

The chain recombines TRBV27 with TRBJ2-7; TRBD2 is a possible D gene (6 bases). CDR1 is MNHEY, CDR2 SMNVEV, per germline (reference sequence). The CDR3 loop spans 16 amino acids. Trimming took 6 bases from V and 3 from J, leaving 21 bases between them. The CDR3 loop reads CASSLTGDPSIYEQYF. As DNA, the CDR3 is TGTGCCAGCAGCCTCACGGGGGACCCGAGCATCTACGAGCAGTACTTC.

The J gene is TRBJ1-5, the V gene TRBV7-9; D not certain. Germline V CDR1 and CDR2: SEHNR, FQNEAQ (reference sequence). Trimming shortened V by 3 bases and J by 4 bases, and 10 bases separated the two germline ends. The CDR3 consists of 14 residues. The CDR3 reads CASSFSGTNQPQHF. The CDR3 nucleotides read TGTGCCAGCAGCTTTTCAGGAACTAATCAGCCCCAGCATTTT.

V and J are TRBV11-2 and TRBJ1-3; D gene ambiguous. This CDR3 is built from 16 residues. V lost 8 bases and J 2 bases, leaving 19 bases between the germline ends. Germline V lookup: CDR1 SGHAT, CDR2 FQNNGV. The CDR3 here is CASSFYPEAAGNTIYF. Written as DNA, the CDR3 is TGTGCCAGCTCTTTTTATCCCGAGGCTGCTGGAAACACCATATATTTT.

The chain couples TRBV29-1 to TRBJ2-3, with D perhaps being TRBD1 or TRBD2 (5 bases each). The CDR3 extends over 14 amino acids. Germline lookup yields CDR1 SQVTM and CDR2 ANQGSEA. V lost 6 bases to trimming and J lost 6 bases, with 19 bases between them. This CDR3 is CSVTTGTFTDTQYF. The CDR3 nucleotides are TGCAGCGTCACTACCGGGACCTTCACGGATACGCAGTATTTT.

This clone came up a few times. V and J are TRBV6-1 and TRBJ2-2; 9 positions match TRBD1. There are 14 residues in the CDR3. After removal of 5 bases from V and 7 bases from J, the junction contained 5 bases not matched to a gene. Germline V lookup: CDR1 MNHNS, CDR2 SASEGT. For the CDR3, the DNA is TGTGCCAGCAGTTCTGGGACAGGGTACGGGGAGCTGTTTTTT. Its translation is CASSSGTGYGELFF.

V and J are TRBV4-3 and TRBJ2-3; weak D call: TRBD1 (6 bases). V gave up 0 bases and J gave up 0 bases, with 7 bases separating them. The CDR3 totals 15 residues. The germline CDR1 and CDR2 sequences are LGHNA and YSLEER. The CDR3 bases are TGCGCCAGCAGCCAAGACAGGGGAAGCACAGATACGCAGTATTTT. It codes for CASSQDRGSTDTQYF.

CDR3 protein: CASSSSKEAGGELFF. The DNA of the CDR3 is TGTGCCAGCTCATCATCAAAAGAAGCGGGCGGGGAGCTGTTTTTT. The V call is TRBV18, the J call TRBJ2-2, with D perhaps matching TRBD2 (6 bases). This CDR3 is 15 amino acids long. V lost 5 bases and J lost 7, with 17 bases in between. The germline CDR1 and CDR2 sequences are KGHSH and LQKENI.

This sequence joins TRBV28 and TRBJ1-4, with 9 bases identical to TRBD1. The CDR3 has 16 amino acids. J lost 0 bases, V lost 6 bases, and 5 bases had no gene match. Germline V gene data show CDR1 as MDHEN and CDR2 as SYDVKM. The DNA for the CDR3 is TGTGCCAGCAGGGGGACAGGGTCCGCAACTAATGAAAAACTGTTTTTT. Amino acid sequence: CASRGTGSATNEKLFF.